A selection of T cell receptor beta chains follows, all from one sample in a study of cytotoxic CD8 clonotypes in ibrutinib-treated CLL. Some clones are missing from TCRdb's copy, which holds only in-frame ones; the method was immunoSEQ multiplex PCR. The sample consists of approximately 45,000 clones, 55% to 75% of them appearing once. The sequencing here drew on PBMCs, taken after 12 months of ibrutinib treatment. The receptors were sampled from a human donor with chronic lymphocytic leukemia. Both conserved end residues are part of each CDR3. The order of the fields is J gene, V gene, D gene, clone size, CDR3 protein, CDR3 DNA. A D gene is named only where the DNA matches it firmly. Size is stated for part of the rows, as once, few or many counts, or as a class when the clone is expanded.

TRBJ1-1 TRBV6-1 NA NA CASSVDIGEAFF TGTGCCAGCAGTGTCGATATAGGGGAAGCTTTCTTT
TRBJ2-3 TRBV4-1 NA NA CASSLRATDTQYF TGCGCCAGCAGCCTTCGGGCCACAGATACGCAGTATTTT
TRBJ2-1 TRBV5-1 NA NA CASSLAGTRNEQFF TGCGCCAGCAGCTTGGCCGGGACCCGAAATGAGCAGTTCTTC
TRBJ1-3 TRBV5-6 NA NA CASSRKGGVVGNTIYF TGTGCCAGCAGCCGCAAGGGAGGGGTAGTCGGAAACACCATATATTTT
TRBJ2-7 TRBV6-5 TRBD1 NA CASRPGQVGKMEQYF TGTGCCAGCAGACCCGGACAGGTCGGAAAAATGGAGCAGTACTTC
TRBJ1-4 TRBV27 TRBD1 once CASRFSFGQATNEKLFF TGTGCCAGCAGATTTTCCTTCGGACAGGCAACTAATGAAAAACTGTTTTTT
TRBJ2-1 TRBV25-1 NA once CASSEWEVGTQINEQFF TGTGCCAGCAGTGAATGGGAAGTGGGGACTCAGATCAATGAGCAGTTCTTC
TRBJ2-7 TRBV29-1 TRBD2 once CSVEGTATSGSTYEQYF TGCAGCGTTGAAGGGACAGCGACTAGCGGGAGTACCTACGAGCAGTACTTC
TRBJ2-5 TRBV5-4 TRBD1 NA CASSLTGDGETQYF TGTGCCAGCAGCTTGACAGGGGATGGGGAGACCCAGTACTTC
TRBJ2-1 TRBV5-1 TRBD1 few CASSYQGDEQFF TGCGCCAGCAGCTACCAGGGGGATGAGCAGTTCTTC
TRBJ2-5 TRBV7-2 TRBD2 NA CASSIPSGSRETQYF TGTGCCAGCAGTATACCTAGCGGGAGTAGGGAGACCCAGTACTTC
TRBJ2-2 TRBV6-4 NA NA CASRGVAGELFF TGTGCCAGCAGGGGGGTTGCCGGGGAGCTGTTTTTT
TRBJ1-1 TRBV10-3 NA NA CATRRGLDTEAFF TGTGCCACCCGGCGGGGTCTTGACACTGAAGCTTTCTTT
TRBJ2-7 TRBV30 NA NA CAWSGLGQQYF TGTGCCTGGAGTGGCCTAGGGCAGCAGTACTTC
TRBJ1-5 TRBV21-1 NA NA CASSKKCTGGPRNQPQHF TGTGCCAGCAGCAAAAAGTGCACAGGGGGGCCCCGCAATCAGCCCCAGCATTTT
TRBJ2-5 TRBV28 TRBD2 NA CASTPRAGREETQYF TGTGCCAGCACTCCCCGAGCGGGACGGGAAGAGACCCAGTACTTC
TRBJ1-1 TRBV5-6 TRBD1 few CASSWTGALGAFF TGTGCCAGCAGCTGGACAGGCGCCCTGGGGGCTTTCTTT
TRBJ2-3 TRBV27 NA medium-sized CASSIPLTDTQYF TGTGCCAGCAGTATCCCCCTGACAGATACGCAGTATTTT
TRBJ1-2 TRBV19 NA few CASSIDSLYGYTF TGTGCCAGTAGTATAGATTCTCTCTATGGCTACACCTTC
TRBJ2-7 TRBV5-4 TRBD1 NA CASSLAGTGLGEQYF TGTGCCAGCAGCTTGGCCGGGACAGGGTTAGGAGAGCAGTACTTC
TRBJ2-7 TRBV7-6 TRBD1 few CASSPLGGQGFTRQYF TGTGCCAGCAGCCCCCTCGGGGGACAGGGTTTTACGAGGCAGTACTTC
TRBJ2-6 TRBV5-1 NA few CASSLDPGANVLTF TGCGCCAGCAGCTTAGACCCTGGGGCCAACGTCCTGACTTTC
TRBJ2-7 TRBV29-1 NA NA CSPHRDYEQYF TGCAGTCCACACAGGGACTACGAGCAGTACTTC
TRBJ2-5 TRBV29-1 NA NA CSVGRSGIEGETQYF TGCAGCGTTGGTCGGAGTGGAATCGAGGGAGAGACCCAGTACTTC
TRBJ2-5 TRBV10-3 TRBD1 NA CAISGGQNLQETQYF TGTGCCATCAGTGGGGGACAGAACCTCCAAGAGACCCAGTACTTC
TRBJ1-1 TRBV30 NA few CAWSVLATEAFF TGTGCCTGGAGTGTACTTGCTACTGAAGCTTTCTTT
TRBJ2-1 TRBV19 TRBD2 NA CASTTSGSINEQFF TGTGCCAGTACGACTAGCGGGAGTATCAATGAGCAGTTCTTC
TRBJ2-7 TRBV5-8 NA few CASSLRYEQYF TGTGCCAGCAGCTTGCGCTACGAGCAGTACTTC
TRBJ2-1 TRBV2 NA NA CATRQPTVDEQFF TGTGCCACCCGACAACCAACGGTAGATGAGCAGTTCTTC
TRBJ2-6 TRBV19 NA NA CASSTVGGSGANVLTF TGTGCCAGTAGTACCGTGGGAGGCTCTGGGGCCAACGTCCTGACTTTC
TRBJ1-1 TRBV25-1 TRBD1 NA CASSEGTGNTEAFF TGTGCCAGCAGTGAGGGGACAGGGAACACTGAAGCTTTCTTT
TRBJ2-5 TRBV9 NA NA CASSVELAQETQYF TGTGCCAGCAGCGTAGAATTAGCCCAAGAGACCCAGTACTTC
TRBJ2-1 TRBV19 TRBD1 NA CASSIGQGAREQFF TGTGCCAGTAGTATAGGGCAGGGGGCAAGGGAGCAGTTCTTC
TRBJ1-4 TRBV11-2 NA few CASRESGNEKLFF TGTGCCAGCAGAGAATCAGGGAATGAAAAACTGTTTTTT
TRBJ2-7 TRBV6-6 TRBD1 NA CASSIRDRALPYF TGTGCCAGCAGCATCCGGGACAGGGCTTTACCGTACTTC
TRBJ2-7 TRBV7-2 NA NA CASSPGRVGTYEQYF TGTGCCAGCAGCCCCGGTAGGGTCGGAACATACGAGCAGTACTTC
TRBJ1-5 TRBV6-1 TRBD1 NA CASTGQGGNQPQHF TGTGCCAGCACCGGACAGGGCGGCAATCAGCCCCAGCATTTT
TRBJ2-7 TRBV6-6 NA NA CASSFDGAKTYEQYF TGTGCCAGCAGTTTTGACGGAGCAAAGACCTACGAGCAGTACTTC
TRBJ2-5 TRBV7-6 TRBD2 NA CASSLQLAGVETQYF TGTGCCAGCAGCTTACAACTAGCGGGAGTTGAGACCCAGTACTTC
TRBJ2-2 TRBV2 TRBD1 NA CASSVLTGGNTGELFF TGTGCCAGCAGTGTTCTTACAGGGGGGAACACCGGGGAGCTGTTTTTT
TRBJ1-3 TRBV7-2 TRBD1 NA CASSRDRGRNTIYF TGTGCCAGCAGCCGGGACAGGGGGCGGAACACCATATATTTT
TRBJ2-2 TRBV10-1 TRBD1 NA CASSPGQGNTGELFF TGCGCCAGCAGTCCGGGACAGGGGAACACCGGGGAGCTGTTTTTT
TRBJ2-2 TRBV28 NA NA CASGDTDTGELFF TGTGCCAGCGGGGACACAGACACCGGGGAGCTGTTTTTT
TRBJ2-7 TRBV7-2 NA few CASSRRGGGSTYEQYF TGTGCCAGCAGCCGGCGCGGGGGCGGGAGTACCTACGAGCAGTACTTC